Presented here are 27 T cell receptor beta chains from one specimen sequenced in a study of CXCR3-negative and CXCR3-positive naive CD8 T cells. With UMI labels, 5' RACE was used to prepare the TRB cDNA libraries. TCRdb re-called the 5' RACE reads; one entry per CDR3 protein, DNA not given. Recorded for this sample: about 58,000 distinct CDR3 sequences. Material: naive CXCR3- CD8+ T cells from blood. This sample's subset: CD45RO-CCR7+CD27+CD95- naive CD8+ T cells lacking CXCR3 (TNR3-). The receptors were gathered from a human donor in good health. Some clones in this sample may be carry-over from other donors' samples.

The genes are TRBV28 and TRBJ2-1; TCRdb selects TRBD1, and the lack of DNA leaves this call unchecked. The CDR3 runs 15 residues. CDR1 is MDHEN, CDR2 SYDVKM, per germline. The CDR3 sequence is CATSPRTGGLDEQFF.

The V and J genes are TRBV7-8 and TRBJ1-1; TCRdb picks TRBD1, but there is no DNA to check that call. This CDR3 has 15 amino acids. Germline V gene lookup returns CDR1 SGHVS and CDR2 FQNEAQ. This CDR3 reads CASSLRTGDETEAFF.

This rearrangement joins TRBV15 to TRBJ2-4; checking the TCRdb D call of TRBD1 is not possible without DNA. This CDR3 comprises 18 residues. Germline V gene sequence: CDR1 LNHNV, CDR2 YYDKDF (reference sequence). CDR3 in amino acids: CATSRDSQAGGAKNIQYF.

This rearrangement joins TRBV5-1 to TRBJ2-3; TCRdb outputs TRBD1, but without DNA this stays unchecked. Germline lookup yields CDR1 SGHRS and CDR2 YFSETQ. This CDR3 spans 16 amino acids. CDR3 residues: CASSLEAGGSTDTQYF.

The rearrangement uses TRBV28 and TRBJ1-4; without DNA, the TCRdb call of TRBD1 cannot be checked. The CDR3 totals 22 residues. Germline loops: CDR1 MDHEN, CDR2 SYDVKM. CDR3 loop: CASSLSPGYEENEITTNEKLFF.

Considering frequency, this clonotype is medium-sized. The V gene is TRBV2, the J gene TRBJ2-1. The germline CDR1 and CDR2 sequences are SNHLY and FYNNEI. The CDR3 covers 14 residues. CDR3 residues: CASSDKAAYNEQFF.

The chain recombines TRBV28 with TRBJ2-1; without DNA, the TCRdb call of TRBD2 cannot be checked. This CDR3 has 16 residues. CDR1 and CDR2 from the germline V gene are MDHEN and SYDVKM. The CDR3 sequence: CASSTQAGVIYNEQFF.

V gene TRBV29-1 combines with J gene TRBJ2-3; the TCRdb call, TRBD2, lacks DNA for checking. The CDR3 has 14 residues. Germline CDR1 SQVTM, CDR2 ANQGSEA. The CDR3 reads CSHLGSGGADTQYF.

This sequence joins TRBV5-1 and TRBJ1-1; the D call from TCRdb, TRBD1, cannot be confirmed without DNA. The CDR3 consists of 13 residues. CDR1 is SGHRS and CDR2 is YFSETQ in the germline V gene. CDR3 region: CASSLGGSTEAFF.

V usage is TRBV11-2 and J usage is TRBJ2-7. The CDR3 totals 14 residues. The V gene's germline CDR1 is SGHAT and CDR2 FQNNGV. The CDR3 sequence is CASSLQPYSDEQYF.

V usage is TRBV20-1 and J usage is TRBJ2-7; checking the TCRdb D call of TRBD2 is not possible without DNA. Germline CDR1 is DFQATT and CDR2 is SNEGSKA (reference sequence). The CDR3 length is 17 residues. CDR3 in amino acids: CSALPDPLAGGTYEQYF.

The V gene is TRBV9, the J gene TRBJ1-1; TCRdb's D call of TRBD1 is untestable without DNA. There are 14 residues in the CDR3. In germline, CDR1 is SGDLS, CDR2 YYNGEE. CDR3: CASSVYGGNTEAFF.

This sequence joins TRBV5-1 and TRBJ2-3; checking the TCRdb D call of TRBD1 is not possible without DNA. This CDR3 has 17 amino acids. Germline lookup yields CDR1 SGHRS and CDR2 YFSETQ. CDR3: CASSDLQGKGATDTQYF.

The chain has TRBV7-6 and TRBJ2-5. This CDR3 has 13 amino acids. In germline, CDR1 is SGHVS, CDR2 FNYEAQ. This CDR3 reads CASKSGLEETQYF.

The chain couples TRBV7-3 to TRBJ2-1; TCRdb proposes TRBD2, but this gene call is untestable without DNA. Germline V gives CDR1 SGHTA, CDR2 FQGTGA. This CDR3 is 17 amino acids long. The CDR3 is CASSRLAGVEFGNEQFF.

V and J are TRBV18 and TRBJ2-7; there is no DNA to check the TCRdb D call of TRBD1. Germline loops: CDR1 KGHSH, CDR2 LQKENI. CDR3 length: 11 residues. The CDR3 reads CASLTGSEQYF.

The chain has TRBV23-1 and TRBJ2-7; TCRdb names TRBD1, which stays unverified in the absence of DNA. TRBV23-1 is placed among ORFs of uncertain function. CDR3 size: 15 residues. CDR3 region: CASSQGAGISYEQYF.

The V gene is TRBV11-2, the J gene TRBJ2-5; TCRdb reports TRBD1, a call that lacks DNA to check it against. Germline CDR1 and CDR2: SGHAT and FQNNGV. This CDR3 contains 12 residues. CDR3 amino acids: CASSTGTGGQYF.

This sequence joins TRBV6-2 or TRBV6-3 and TRBJ2-5; TCRdb proposes TRBD1, but this gene call is untestable without DNA. This CDR3 spans 15 amino acids. Germline lookup yields CDR1 MNHEY and CDR2 SVGEGT. The chain's CDR3 is CAGSSYERGEETQYF.

This chain connects TRBV20-1 to TRBJ2-3; checking the TCRdb D call of TRBD2 is not possible without DNA. There are 16 residues in the CDR3. CDR1 and CDR2 (germline): DFQATT, SNEGSKA (reference sequence). The CDR3 spells CSARGSSGGSSDTQYF.

The chain couples TRBV7-9 to TRBJ2-1; TCRdb designates TRBD1, a call that cannot be tested without DNA. The CDR3 extends over 14 amino acids. Germline-derived CDR1 and CDR2 are SEHNR and FQNEAQ (reference sequence). The CDR3: CASSSYQTGDEQFF. Supplemented by reference TRBV7-9 and TRBJ2-1, the full variable domain reads DTGVSQNPRHKITKRGQNVTFRCDPISEHNRLYWYRQTLGQGPEFLTYFQNEAQLEKSRLLSDRFSAERPKGSFSTLEIQRTEQGDSAMYLCASSSYQTGDEQFFGPGTRLTVL.

The genes are TRBV20-1 and TRBJ2-7. The CDR3 covers 13 residues. Germline V CDR1 and CDR2: DFQATT, SNEGSKA (reference sequence). The CDR3 spells CSARGSVDYEQYF.

The chain is built from TRBV7-6 and TRBJ2-7; with no DNA, the TCRdb D assignment of TRBD1 cannot be verified. CDR1 is SGHVS and CDR2 is FNYEAQ in the germline V gene. The CDR3 has 15 residues. CDR3 region: CASSLRLGTDYEQYF.

This chain connects TRBV7-3 to TRBJ2-3; the TCRdb call, TRBD2, lacks DNA for checking. This CDR3 spans 14 amino acids. From germline, CDR1 is SGHTA and CDR2 FQGTGA. This chain's CDR3 is CASSSTSATDTQYF.

V and J are TRBV12-3 or TRBV12-4 and TRBJ2-5; the TCRdb call, TRBD1, lacks DNA for checking. The CDR3 is made up of 15 amino acids. This chain's CDR3 is CASSLTGGMLETQYF.

This chain uses TRBV7-9 with TRBJ2-5. CDR3 length: 12 residues. Germline CDR1 reads SEHNR; CDR2 reads FQNEAQ (reference sequence). CDR3 residues: CASAQIQETQYF.

The V gene is TRBV29-1, the J gene TRBJ2-1; the D call of TRBD1 rests on TCRdb alone, since no DNA is present to check it. The CDR3 is made up of 13 amino acids. The germline V gene has CDR1 SQVTM and CDR2 ANQGSEA. The CDR3 region is CSAYGGPYNEQFF.